This TCR beta chain derives from a study of response to subunit inactivated influenza vaccine. Broader study findings: Authors suggested that a seasonal influenza vaccination recruits few new T cells each time.

In the case of this clonotype: Antigen unknown.

TCRdb reprocessed the RT-PCR reads via MiXCR and lists one record per CDR3 protein. In the table there are more than 200,000 distinct CDR3 sequences, approximately 12% of which are singletons. This CDR3 spans 17 amino acids. CDR1 and CDR2 (germline): SGHNT, YENEEA. V lost 1 base and J lost 4; bases outside the gene matches: 9. Specimen: non-naive T cells sorted from PBMCs, collected less than 15 days before vaccination. This clonotype was obtained from a man aged 50 to 59 who received an inactivated influenza vaccine. This chain uses TRBV11-3 with TRBJ2-1; TRBD2 agrees at 8 bases. The CDR3, as DNA: TGTGCCAGCAGCTTAGCCGTTACGGCGGGAGGATACAATGAGCAGTTCTTC. It encodes CASSLAVTAGGYNEQFF.